This T cell receptor (beta chain) was found in a study of shared clonotypes between healthy human individuals. Broader study findings: It was the non-shared clonotypes that had lower generation probabilities than clonotypes shared by all four donors. Naive subsets generally had larger estimated richness than memory subsets. Several donors had 4% to 6.5% of their naive CD4 clonotypes in common.

Sequencing was performed with immunoSEQ multiplex PCR; in TCRdb, only in-frame clones are kept and a portion is missing. Seen here are 1.5 million to 2.5 million clones, about 95% observed once, and the top ten hold 1% to 1.5%. Terminally differentiated effector memory CD45RA+ cells were left out of the naive CD8 fraction, which was CD45RO-negative and positively selected for CCR7. The donor population consisted of healthy HIV-negative adults with no recent acute infections or vaccinations. Germline V gene sequence: CDR1 MNHEY, CDR2 SMNVEV (reference sequence). V was clipped by 5 bases and J by 0 bases, with 17 bases between them. CDR3 length: 16 residues. As regards this clone: The antigen remains undetermined.

What was sequenced was naive CD8+ T cells sorted from blood. This clonotype originated in a man between 18 and 29 years old in good health. This chain links TRBV27 with TRBJ2-7; D unclear. The CDR3 region is CASSPGSGILSYEQYF. For the CDR3, the DNA is TGTGCCAGCAGTCCCGGTTCGGGTATCCTCTCCTACGAGCAGTACTTC.